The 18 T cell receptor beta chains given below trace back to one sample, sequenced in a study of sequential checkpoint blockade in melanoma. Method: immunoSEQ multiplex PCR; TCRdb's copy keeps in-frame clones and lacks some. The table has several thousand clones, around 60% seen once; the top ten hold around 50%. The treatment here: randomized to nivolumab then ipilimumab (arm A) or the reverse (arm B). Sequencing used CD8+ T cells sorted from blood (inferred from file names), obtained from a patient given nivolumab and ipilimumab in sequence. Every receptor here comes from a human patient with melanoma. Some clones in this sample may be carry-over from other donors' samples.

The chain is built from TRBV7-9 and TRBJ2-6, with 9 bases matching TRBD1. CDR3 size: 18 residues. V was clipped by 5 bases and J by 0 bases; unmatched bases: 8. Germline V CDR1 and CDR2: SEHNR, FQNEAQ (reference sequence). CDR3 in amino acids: CASSPGQGTYSGANVLTF. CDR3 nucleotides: TGTGCCAGCAGCCCTGGACAGGGGACCTACTCTGGGGCCAACGTCCTGACTTTC. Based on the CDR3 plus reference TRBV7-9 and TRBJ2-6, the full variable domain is DTGVSQNPRHKITKRGQNVTFRCDPISEHNRLYWYRQTLGQGPEFLTYFQNEAQLEKSRLLSDRFSAERPKGSFSTLEIQRTEQGDSAMYLCASSPGQGTYSGANVLTFGAGSRLTVL.

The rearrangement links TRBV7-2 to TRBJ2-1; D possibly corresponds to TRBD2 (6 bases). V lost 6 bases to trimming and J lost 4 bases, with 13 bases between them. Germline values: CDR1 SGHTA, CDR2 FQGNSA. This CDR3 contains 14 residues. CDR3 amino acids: CASRGLPTYNEQFF. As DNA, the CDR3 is TGTGCCAGCAGGGGACTTCCAACATACAATGAGCAGTTCTTC.

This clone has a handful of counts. The CDR3 DNA is TGTGCCAGCAGCTTCAGAAGATACGAGCAGTACTTC. As protein: CASSFRRYEQYF. This sequence joins TRBV13 and TRBJ2-7; no clear D. The germline gives CDR1 PRHDT, CDR2 FYEKMQ (reference sequence). The CDR3 runs 12 residues. Trimming shortened V by 3 bases and J by 4 bases, and 7 bases separated the two germline ends.

The CDR3 region is CASSLYRDLGTYEQYF. The DNA for the CDR3 is TGTGCCAGCAGCTTGTATCGGGACTTGGGGACCTACGAGCAGTACTTC. The chain couples TRBV5-6 to TRBJ2-7; D might be TRBD2 (6 bases). The V gene lost 1 base and the J gene lost 2 bases, with 16 bases spanning the gap. The CDR3 is 16 residues long. The V gene's germline CDR1 is SGHDT and CDR2 YYEEEE.

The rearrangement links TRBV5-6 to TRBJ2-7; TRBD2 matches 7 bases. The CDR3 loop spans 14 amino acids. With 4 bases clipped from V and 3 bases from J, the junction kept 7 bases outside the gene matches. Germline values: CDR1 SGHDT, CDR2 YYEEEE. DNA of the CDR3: TGTGCCAGCAGCCCAACGTGGGGGGGCTACGAGCAGTACTTC. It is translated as CASSPTWGGYEQYF.

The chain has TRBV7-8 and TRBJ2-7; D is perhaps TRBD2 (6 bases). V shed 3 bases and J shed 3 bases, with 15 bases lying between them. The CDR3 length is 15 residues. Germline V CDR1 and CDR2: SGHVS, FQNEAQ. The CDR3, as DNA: TGTGCCAGCAGCTTTCGGGACTGGGGGGACTACGAGCAGTACTTC. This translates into CASSFRDWGDYEQYF. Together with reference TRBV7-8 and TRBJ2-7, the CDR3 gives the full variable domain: GAGVSQSPRYKVAKRGQDVALRCDPISGHVSLFWYQQALGQGPEFLTYFQNEAQLDKSGLPSDRFFAERPEGSVSTLKIQRTQQEDSAVYLCASSFRDWGDYEQYFGPGTRLTVT.

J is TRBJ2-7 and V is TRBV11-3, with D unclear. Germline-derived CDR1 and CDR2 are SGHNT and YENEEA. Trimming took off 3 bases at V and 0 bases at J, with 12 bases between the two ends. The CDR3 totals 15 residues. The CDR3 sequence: CASSFSQRHSYEQYF. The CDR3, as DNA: TGTGCCAGCAGCTTCAGTCAGCGTCACTCCTACGAGCAGTACTTC.

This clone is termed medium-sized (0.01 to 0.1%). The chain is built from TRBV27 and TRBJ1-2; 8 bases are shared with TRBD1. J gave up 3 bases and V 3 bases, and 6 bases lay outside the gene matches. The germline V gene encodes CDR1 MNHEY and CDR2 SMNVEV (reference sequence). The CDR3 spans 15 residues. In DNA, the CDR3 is TGTGCCAGCAGTTTGAGGACAGGGAGGTACTATGGCTACACCTTC. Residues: CASSLRTGRYYGYTF.

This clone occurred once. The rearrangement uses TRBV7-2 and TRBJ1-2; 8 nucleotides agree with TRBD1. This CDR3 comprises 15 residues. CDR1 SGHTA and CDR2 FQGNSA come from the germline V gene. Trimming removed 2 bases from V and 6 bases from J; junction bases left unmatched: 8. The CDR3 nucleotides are TGTGCCAGCAGCTTACCCGGCAGGGGGCGTGATGGCTACACCTTC. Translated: CASSLPGRGRDGYTF.

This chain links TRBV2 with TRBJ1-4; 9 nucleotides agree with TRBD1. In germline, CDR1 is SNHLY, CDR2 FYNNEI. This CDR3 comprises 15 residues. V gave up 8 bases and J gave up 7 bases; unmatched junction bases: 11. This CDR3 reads CASSFLRTGAEKLFF. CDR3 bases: TGTGCCAGCTCTTTTCTAAGGACAGGGGCTGAAAAACTGTTTTTT. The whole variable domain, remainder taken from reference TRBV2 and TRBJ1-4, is EPEVTQTPSHQVTQMGQEVILRCVPISNHLYFYWYRQILGQKVEFLVSFYNNEISEKSEIFDDQFSVERPDGSNFTLKIRSTKLEDSAMYFCASSFLRTGAEKLFFGSGTQLSVL.

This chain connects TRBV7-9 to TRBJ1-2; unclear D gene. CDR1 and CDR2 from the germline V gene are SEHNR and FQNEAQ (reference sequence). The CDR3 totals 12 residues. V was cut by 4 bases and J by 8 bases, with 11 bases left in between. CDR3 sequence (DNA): TGTGCCAGCAGCTACGGAGCAACCGGCTACACCTTC. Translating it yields CASSYGATGYTF. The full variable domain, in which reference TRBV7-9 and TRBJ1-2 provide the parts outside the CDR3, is DTGVSQNPRHKITKRGQNVTFRCDPISEHNRLYWYRQTLGQGPEFLTYFQNEAQLEKSRLLSDRFSAERPKGSFSTLEIQRTEQGDSAMYLCASSYGATGYTFGSGTRLTVV.

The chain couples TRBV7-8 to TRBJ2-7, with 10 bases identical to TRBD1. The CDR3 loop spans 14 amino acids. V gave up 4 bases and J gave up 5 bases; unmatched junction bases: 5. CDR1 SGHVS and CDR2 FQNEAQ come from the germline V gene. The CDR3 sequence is CASSSPGQGNEQYF. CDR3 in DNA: TGTGCCAGCAGCTCGCCGGGACAGGGGAACGAGCAGTACTTC. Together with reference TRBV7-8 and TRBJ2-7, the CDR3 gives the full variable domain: GAGVSQSPRYKVAKRGQDVALRCDPISGHVSLFWYQQALGQGPEFLTYFQNEAQLDKSGLPSDRFFAERPEGSVSTLKIQRTQQEDSAVYLCASSSPGQGNEQYFGPGTRLTVT.

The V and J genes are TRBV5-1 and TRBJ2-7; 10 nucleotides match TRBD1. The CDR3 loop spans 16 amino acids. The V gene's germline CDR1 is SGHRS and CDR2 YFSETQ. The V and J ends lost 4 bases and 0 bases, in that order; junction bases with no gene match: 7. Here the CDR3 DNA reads TGCGCCAGCAGCAGGACAGGGGGATACCGCTCCTACGAGCAGTACTTC. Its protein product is CASSRTGGYRSYEQYF.

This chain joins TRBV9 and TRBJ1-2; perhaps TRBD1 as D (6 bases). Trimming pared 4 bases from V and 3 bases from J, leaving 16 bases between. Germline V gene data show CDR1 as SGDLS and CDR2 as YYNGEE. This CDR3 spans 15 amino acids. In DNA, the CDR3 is TGTGCCAGCAGCCCCCAAGGGGGGGGCCACTATGGCTACACCTTC. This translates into CASSPQGGGHYGYTF.

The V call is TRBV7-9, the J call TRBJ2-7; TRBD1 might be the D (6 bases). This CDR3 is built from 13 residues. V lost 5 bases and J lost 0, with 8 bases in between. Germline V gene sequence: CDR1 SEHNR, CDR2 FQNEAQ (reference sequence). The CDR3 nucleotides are TGTGCCAGCAGCCAAGGGGGCTCCTACGAGCAGTACTTC. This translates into CASSQGGSYEQYF.

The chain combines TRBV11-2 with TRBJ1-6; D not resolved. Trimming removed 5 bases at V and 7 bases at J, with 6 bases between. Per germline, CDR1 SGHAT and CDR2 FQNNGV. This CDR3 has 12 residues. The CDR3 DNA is TGTGCCAGCAGCCCCCAGAATTCACCCCTCCACTTT. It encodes CASSPQNSPLHF.

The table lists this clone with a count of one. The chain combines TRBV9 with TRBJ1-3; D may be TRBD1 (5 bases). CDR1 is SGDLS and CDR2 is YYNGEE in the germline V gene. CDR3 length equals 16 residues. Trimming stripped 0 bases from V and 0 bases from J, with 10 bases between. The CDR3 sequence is CASSVEGAFSGNTIYF. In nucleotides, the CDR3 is TGTGCCAGCAGCGTAGAAGGGGCCTTCTCTGGAAACACCATATATTTT.

The CDR3 is CASSSPDRAGEQYF. The CDR3 bases are TGTGCCAGCAGCTCACCCGACAGGGCCGGCGAGCAGTACTTC. V usage is TRBV7-9 and J usage is TRBJ2-7; 7 bases match TRBD1. The CDR3 runs 14 residues. CDR1 and CDR2 from the germline V gene are SEHNR and FQNEAQ (reference sequence). Unmatched junction bases numbered 9, after V lost 4 bases and J lost 6 bases.